These 22 T cell receptor beta chains were all obtained from the same sample, sequenced in a study of control samples from healthy donors and cancer patients. Using immunoSEQ multiplex PCR, the repertoire was profiled, and TCRdb retains in-frame clones only, with some absent. The table has more than 25,000 clones, approximately 95% seen once. Source material: blood. The receptors shown here come from a man aged 55 to 69 in good health.

This chain links TRBV6-5 with TRBJ1-2; D gene unclear. Trimming removed 6 bases from V and 8 bases from J, with 16 bases in between. This CDR3 comprises 13 residues. Germline V gives CDR1 MNHEY, CDR2 SVGAGI. The CDR3 region is CASRPNKGEGYTF. Written as DNA, the CDR3 is TGTGCCAGCAGACCTAACAAGGGCGAGGGCTACACCTTC.

In regard to this clone: One end of the junction varies from germline; a read error may be responsible. J is TRBJ1-5 and V is TRBV6-5; D gene ambiguous. Germline CDR1 reads MNHEY; CDR2 reads SVGAGI. The CDR3 runs 14 residues. The CDR3 region has the DNA TGTGCCAGCAGTGACTCAAGGAGCAATCAGCCCCAGCATTTT. It encodes CASSDSRSNQPQHF.

This sequence joins TRBV19 and TRBJ2-1; tentative D call: TRBD2 (7 bases). Trimming shortened V by 3 bases and J by 1 base, and 13 bases separated the two germline ends. The CDR3 is made up of 16 amino acids. Germline CDR1 reads LNHDA; CDR2 reads SQIVND (reference sequence). CDR3 sequence: CASSMRGGGSYNEQFF. Here the CDR3 DNA reads TGTGCCAGTAGTATGAGGGGGGGCGGTTCCTACAATGAGCAGTTCTTC.

This clone was detected only a few times. The chain links TRBV19 to TRBJ1-1, with D unresolved. The CDR3 has 13 amino acids. The V end lost 3 bases, the J end lost 0 bases, and 5 bases lay between the germline ends. Germline V gives CDR1 LNHDA, CDR2 SQIVND (reference sequence). Here the CDR3 DNA reads TGTGCCAGTAGTATCGAACTGAACACTGAAGCTTTCTTT. Its protein is CASSIELNTEAFF.

This sequence joins TRBV5-6 and TRBJ2-1; D assignment may be TRBD1 or TRBD2 (5 bases each). Trimming stripped 4 bases from V and 13 bases from J, with 15 bases between. This CDR3 region has 12 residues. Per the germline V gene, CDR1 is SGHDT and CDR2 is YYEEEE. CDR3 amino acids: CASSPASGPQFF. The CDR3 DNA is TGTGCCAGCAGCCCCGCATCGGGGCCTCAGTTCTTC.

The chain couples TRBV6-6 to TRBJ2-3; TRBD1 aligns across 7 bases. This CDR3 region has 14 residues. V dropped 6 bases and J dropped 4; count of bases not matched to a gene: 7. Looked up from germline, CDR1 is MNHNY and CDR2 is SVGAGI (reference sequence). Written as DNA, the CDR3 is TGTGCCAGCAGGGACGCTACAGGGGCAGATACGCAGTATTTT. It encodes CASRDATGADTQYF.

This chain connects TRBV18 to TRBJ2-5; D gene uncertain. This CDR3 has 14 residues. Germline CDR1 KGHSH, CDR2 LQKENI. Trimming left V 3 bases short and J 5 bases short, with 13 bases between. This CDR3 reads CASSPGYRRETQYF. Written as DNA, the CDR3 is TGTGCCAGCTCACCGGGGTACCGGCGTGAGACCCAGTACTTC.

The chain couples TRBV14 to TRBJ1-3; tentatively, D is TRBD1 (5 bases). Trimming removed 0 bases at V and 9 bases at J, with 12 bases between. CDR1 is SGHDN, CDR2 FVKESK, per germline. There are 14 residues in the CDR3. The CDR3 coding sequence is TGTGCCAGCAGCCAAGACCCGACCGGGGGCACCATATATTTT. Amino acids: CASSQDPTGGTIYF.

With respect to this clone: The junction does not match germline at one end; this may be a read error. V is TRBV10-1 and J is TRBJ1-2, with D hard to call. CDR1 is WNHNN, CDR2 SYGVQD, per germline (reference sequence). The CDR3 runs 9 residues. The CDR3 protein is CASSSQVTF. CDR3 DNA sequence: TGCGCCAGCAGCTCACAAGTTACGTTC.

The sample holds one count of this clone. The DNA of the CDR3 is TGTGCCAGTAGTATAGCGACAGGGTCCTCCTACGAGCAGTACTTC. Its translation is CASSIATGSSYEQYF. The gene calls are TRBV19 and TRBJ2-7; 7 bases align to TRBD1. Germline V CDR1 and CDR2: LNHDA, SQIVND (reference sequence). CDR3 size: 15 residues. The trim removed 1 base at V and 0 bases at J, leaving 3 bases unmatched.

The V and J genes are TRBV7-9 and TRBJ2-3; 8 positions match TRBD2. In germline, CDR1 is SEHNR, CDR2 FQNEAQ (reference sequence). Germline trimming cut 5 bases from V and 11 bases from J; bases unmatched to any gene: 12. The CDR3 has 14 amino acids. CDR3 sequence (DNA): TGTGCCAGCAGCCCCAACTTGAGCGGGGGCGGGCAGTATTTT. Translating gives CASSPNLSGGGQYF.

The genes are TRBV7-8 and TRBJ1-5, with D possibly TRBD1 on 5 matching bases. Germline CDR1 reads SGHVS; CDR2 reads FQNEAQ. Trimming removed 1 base at V and 0 bases at J, with 13 bases between. This CDR3 region has 17 residues. This chain's CDR3 is CASSLEPGTLSNQPQHF. CDR3 DNA: TGTGCCAGCAGCTTAGAGCCGGGGACCCTTAGCAATCAGCCCCAGCATTTT.

The chain combines TRBV7-2 with TRBJ2-3; D may match TRBD1 or TRBD2 (5 bases each). The CDR3 spans 17 residues. V lost 1 base, J lost 4 bases, and 18 bases lay in between. CDR1 is SGHTA, CDR2 FQGNSA, per germline. Here the CDR3 reads CASSLGDRAGASDTQYF. The CDR3 DNA sequence: TGTGCCAGCAGCTTAGGGGACCGGGCGGGCGCTTCAGATACGCAGTATTTT.

As regards this clone: A junction end diverges from the germline sequence, so it may reflect a read error. This chain connects TRBV3-1 (or the pseudogene TRBV3-2) to TRBJ1-2, with D possibly matching TRBD1 (6 bases). The germline V gene encodes CDR1 LGHDT and CDR2 YNNKEL (reference sequence). This CDR3 spans 13 amino acids. CDR3 DNA sequence: TGTGCCAGCAGGCCCGCGGGGGCGTATGGCTGCACCTTC. Amino acid sequence: CASRPAGAYGCTF.

V gene TRBV5-5 combines with J gene TRBJ1-4; 8 bases match TRBD1. Trimming removed 4 bases from V and 5 bases from J; junction bases left unmatched: 7. Per germline, CDR1 SGHKS and CDR2 YYEKEE (reference sequence). This CDR3 has 15 amino acids. The CDR3 protein is CASSQLTGENEKLFF. CDR3 in DNA: TGTGCCAGCAGCCAACTGACAGGGGAAAATGAAAAACTGTTTTTT.

The V and J genes are TRBV6-5 and TRBJ1-3; D unresolved. The germline V gene has CDR1 MNHEY and CDR2 SVGAGI. With 2 bases removed from V and 0 bases from J, the gap between germline ends came to 2 bases. The CDR3 extends over 13 amino acids. The CDR3 loop reads CASSYGSGNTIYF. The CDR3 region has the DNA TGTGCCAGCAGTTACGGCTCTGGAAACACCATATATTTT.

V gene TRBV10-3 combines with J gene TRBJ1-1; 7 bases map to TRBD1. The ends lost 8 bases at V and 4 bases at J; junction bases unmatched: 10. This CDR3 comprises 14 residues. CDR1 ENHRY and CDR2 SYGVKD come from the germline V gene. In DNA, the CDR3 is TGTGCCATCGGCGGTTACAGGGGAGGCACTGAAGCTTTCTTT. It codes for CAIGGYRGGTEAFF.

The chain recombines TRBV7-9 with TRBJ1-3, with 7 bases that match TRBD1. Germline values: CDR1 SEHNR, CDR2 FQNEAQ (reference sequence). The junction had 5 bases not matched to a gene; V was cut back by 1 base and J by 8 bases. The CDR3 contains 14 residues. The CDR3, as DNA: TGTGCCAGCAGCTTAGAAAGGGGGCTGGACACCATATATTTT. As protein: CASSLERGLDTIYF.

J is TRBJ2-7 and V is TRBV4-1; possibly TRBD1 or TRBD2 for D (5 bases each). Germline assignment: CDR1 MGHRA and CDR2 YSYEKL. V lost 0 bases to trimming and J lost 0 bases, with 15 bases between them. The CDR3 length is 17 residues. The CDR3 coding sequence is TGCGCCAGCAGCCAAGATCAAAATACGGGACGCTCCTACGAGCAGTACTTC. It is translated as CASSQDQNTGRSYEQYF.

This sequence joins TRBV19 and TRBJ2-3; D is perhaps TRBD2 (6 bases). The germline CDR1 and CDR2 sequences are LNHDA and SQIVND (reference sequence). This CDR3 is built from 16 residues. With 5 bases removed from V and 4 bases from J, the gap between germline ends came to 19 bases. In nucleotides, the CDR3 is TGTGCCAGTAGTGCTATCACCGGGAGTGGTGCAGATACGCAGTATTTT. Residues: CASSAITGSGADTQYF.

The chain couples TRBV7-6 to TRBJ2-5; D is unresolved. In germline, CDR1 is SGHVS, CDR2 FNYEAQ. The CDR3 covers 14 residues. The V gene lost 3 bases and the J gene lost 2 bases, with 10 bases spanning the gap. CDR3 coding DNA: TGTGCCAGCAGCTTTTCTCGGCGGCAAGAGACCCAGTACTTC. Residues: CASSFSRRQETQYF.

The rearrangement joins TRBV4-1 to TRBJ2-2; TRBD2 matches at 13 bases. The length of the CDR3 is 18 residues. Trimming cost V 1 base and J 6 bases; bases outside gene matches: 8. Germline V gene data show CDR1 as MGHRA and CDR2 as YSYEKL. The CDR3 is CASSQVGLAGAVAGELFF. CDR3 in DNA: TGCGCCAGCAGCCAAGTTGGACTAGCGGGAGCTGTCGCCGGGGAGCTGTTTTTT.